Each of the 22 T cell receptor beta chains below was sequenced from the same sample in a study of T cells in Graves' hyperthyroidism and ophthalmopathy. It was RNA transcripts that yielded the amplified TCR beta CDR3 regions. HTBI primers were used for first-round RT-PCR of the TCR CDR3. TCRdb re-analysed the multiplex PCR reads in MiXCR, keeping a single row per CDR3 protein. The repertoire includes fewer than 650,000 distinct CDR3 sequences, about 14% of them detected once, and about 7% sits in the top ten. The sample comprised blood. The receptors come from a young woman with Graves' ophthalmopathy.

This clonotype was seen only a few times. CDR3 amino acids: CASSVGELRDTQYF. Here the CDR3 DNA reads TGTGCCAGTTCCGTGGGGGAGCTTAGAGATACGCAGTATTTT. The V and J genes are TRBV19 and TRBJ2-3; D possibly matches TRBD1 or TRBD2 (5 bases each). Trimming shortened V by 8 bases and J by 5 bases, and 17 bases separated the two germline ends. The germline CDR1 and CDR2 sequences are LNHDA and SQIVND (reference sequence). There are 14 residues in the CDR3.

This clonotype was counted many times. The chain's CDR3 is CAWDTVRGYTF. The CDR3 region has the DNA TGTGCCTGGGACACGGTCAGGGGCTACACCTTC. This chain joins TRBV30 and TRBJ1-2; D gene unclear. The CDR3 loop spans 11 amino acids. Germline CDR1 reads GTSNPN; CDR2 reads SVGIG (reference sequence). V was clipped by 5 bases and J by 8 bases, with 12 bases between them.

This clonotype was counted between two and nine times. The CDR3 spells CASSHSPPGQKLSDYTGELFF. In DNA form, the CDR3 reads TGTGCCAGCAGCCATTCTCCCCCGGGGCAGAAGTTATCCGATTACACCGGGGAGCTGTTTTTT. This sequence joins TRBV7-9 and TRBJ2-2, with D tentatively TRBD1 or TRBD2 (5 bases each). The CDR3 totals 21 residues. Germline V gene sequence: CDR1 SEHNR, CDR2 FQNEAQ (reference sequence). V was clipped by 5 bases and J by 3 bases, with 31 bases between them.

This clonotype was detected many times. This rearrangement joins TRBV3-1 to TRBJ2-3; D gene uncertain. The CDR3 consists of 15 residues. V was clipped by 4 bases and J by 2 bases, with 13 bases between them. Germline loops: CDR1 LGHDT, CDR2 YNNKEL (reference sequence). The CDR3 here is CASSPSVLSTDTQYF. As DNA, the CDR3 is TGTGCCAGCAGCCCATCCGTCCTATCCACAGATACGCAGTATTTT.

This clonotype was seen ten or more times. The chain couples TRBV7-8 to TRBJ2-7; D possibly uses TRBD1 or TRBD2 (5 bases each). Trimming took 7 bases from V and 0 from J, leaving 16 bases between them. The germline V gene encodes CDR1 SGHVS and CDR2 FQNEAQ. The CDR3 has 15 residues. CDR3 sequence (DNA): TGTGCCAGCATCCCTCGGGGCCCGCTCTCCTACGAGCAGTACTTC. It yields the protein CASIPRGPLSYEQYF.

This clonotype turned up a few times. The chain carries TRBV6-5 and TRBJ2-1, with D perhaps TRBD2 (5 bases). The germline V gene encodes CDR1 MNHEY and CDR2 SVGAGI. The CDR3 is made up of 20 amino acids. V lost 2 bases to trimming and J lost 9 bases, with 32 bases between them. The CDR3 reads CASSYRAETGFPAIGSEQFF. The CDR3 region has the DNA TGTGCCAGCAGTTACAGGGCCGAGACTGGGTTTCCCGCAATAGGGAGTGAGCAGTTCTTC.

The chain is built from TRBV4-1 and TRBJ2-2, with TRBD2 identical over 9 bases. V was pared by 4 bases and J by 3 bases, with 15 bases of the junction left unmatched. The length of the CDR3 is 19 residues. From germline, CDR1 is MGHRA and CDR2 YSYEKL. The CDR3 reads CASSRLTLIAGVHTGELFF. As DNA, the CDR3 is TGCGCCAGCAGCCGTTTGACCCTTATAGCGGGAGTACACACCGGGGAGCTGTTTTTT.

The chain recombines TRBV20-1 with TRBJ2-5; D gene ambiguous. Trimming removed 5 bases from V and 1 base from J, with 11 bases in between. The CDR3 extends over 13 amino acids. Germline CDR1 and CDR2: DFQATT and SNEGSKA (reference sequence). The CDR3 sequence: CSAVPLAQETQYF. DNA of the CDR3: TGCAGTGCTGTACCCCTTGCCCAAGAGACCCAGTACTTC.

The table lists this clonotype with many counts. The chain employs TRBV27 and TRBJ2-1; D not resolved. Trimming pared 5 bases from V and 0 bases from J, leaving 5 bases between. The CDR3 has 13 amino acids. Germline CDR1 is MNHEY and CDR2 is SMNVEV (reference sequence). The CDR3 loop reads CASSPDSYNEQFF. CDR3 sequence (DNA): TGTGCCAGCAGTCCTGACTCCTACAATGAGCAGTTCTTC.

There are many counts of this clonotype. The CDR3 sequence is CASSPTPDSSEAFF. The CDR3 DNA reads as TGTGCCAGCAGCCCTACCCCCGACAGCTCCGAAGCTTTCTTT. The chain recombines TRBV7-3 with TRBJ1-1; a weak D match, TRBD1 (5 bases). Per germline, CDR1 SGHTA and CDR2 FQGTGA. CDR3 length equals 14 residues. Trimming shortened V by 5 bases and J by 8 bases, and 18 bases separated the two germline ends.

This clonotype showed up just a few times. The chain links TRBV9 to TRBJ2-3, with 7 nucleotides matching TRBD1. This CDR3 spans 20 amino acids. The germline gives CDR1 SGDLS, CDR2 YYNGEE. With V trimmed by 0 bases and J by 3 bases, 19 bases remained unmatched. The CDR3 bases are TGTGCCAGCAGCGTAGAGGCCCGGGACAGCCCCAAGGGATGGACAGATACGCAGTATTTT. This codes for CASSVEARDSPKGWTDTQYF.

With respect to this clonotype: A much larger clone lies a single base off, so this may be a read error. This rearrangement joins TRBV27 to TRBJ2-1; D remains unclear. This CDR3 region has 16 residues. Trimming shortened V by 3 bases and J by 0 bases, and 12 bases separated the two germline ends. Germline lookup yields CDR1 MNHEY and CDR2 SMNVEV (reference sequence). The CDR3 DNA is TGTGCCAGCAGTTTGGTAACGAGAAGCTCCTACAATGAGCAGTTCTTC. It codes for CASSLVTRSSYNEQFF.

With regard to this clonotype: A read error is possible here, since a much larger clone lies one base away. This rearrangement joins TRBV27 to TRBJ2-1; a possible D gene is TRBD1 (5 bases). The CDR3 has 13 amino acids. The ends were cut back, 4 bases at V and 10 bases at J, with 14 bases in the middle. CDR1 and CDR2 (germline): MNHEY, SMNVEV (reference sequence). CDR3 nucleotide sequence: TGTGCCAGCAGTTCCGCGGACACCTACGAGCAGTTCTTC. Protein: CASSSADTYEQFF.

This chain joins TRBV6-1 and TRBJ2-7; TRBD2 might be the D (5 bases). Germline V gene sequence: CDR1 MNHNS, CDR2 SASEGT. The CDR3 is 14 residues long. V shed 3 bases and J shed 1 base, with 10 bases lying between them. The CDR3 here is CASSDWGASYEQYV. In nucleotides, the CDR3 is TGTGCCAGCAGTGACTGGGGAGCATCCTACGAGCAGTACGTC.

V gene TRBV2 combines with J gene TRBJ2-6; D is undetermined. This CDR3 contains 17 residues. Trimming removed 10 bases from V and 0 bases from J, with 19 bases in between. The germline CDR1 and CDR2 sequences are SNHLY and FYNNEI. For the CDR3, the DNA is TGTGCCATCACCCTGGCAGGAGACGTCTCTGGGGCCAACGTCCTGACTTTC. Encoded protein: CAITLAGDVSGANVLTF.

This clonotype was detected many times. This chain connects TRBV6-1 to TRBJ2-5; 10 nucleotides line up with TRBD1. V shed 5 bases and J 3 bases; nucleotides not matched to a gene: 9. The CDR3 has 16 residues. Germline lookup yields CDR1 MNHNS and CDR2 SASEGT. Here the CDR3 DNA reads TGTGCCAGCAGTACACCCCGGGACAGGGGAAAAGAGACCCAGTACTTC. Translation: CASSTPRDRGKETQYF.

This clonotype was recorded at least ten times. V and J are TRBV28 and TRBJ2-1, with 9 bases identical to TRBD2. The CDR3 extends over 13 amino acids. J lost 8 bases, V lost 5 bases, and 4 bases had no gene match. Germline V lookup: CDR1 MDHEN, CDR2 SYDVKM. The CDR3: CASSAGGRDEQFF. CDR3 DNA sequence: TGTGCCAGCAGTGCGGGGGGGAGGGATGAGCAGTTCTTC.

This clonotype was seen many times. This sequence joins TRBV29-1 and TRBJ2-3; 9 bases are shared with TRBD2. CDR3 length: 17 amino acids. The V segment lost 1 base and the J segment 4 bases; nucleotides outside the gene matches: 12. The germline gives CDR1 SQVTM, CDR2 ANQGSEA. The chain's CDR3 is CSVEGWQKREDSDTQYF. CDR3 coding DNA: TGCAGCGTTGAAGGGTGGCAGAAGCGGGAGGACTCAGATACGCAGTATTTT.

The rearrangement uses TRBV6-2 or TRBV6-3 and TRBJ2-7; D may be TRBD2 (7 bases). The V end was cut by 11 bases, the J end by 4 bases, with 15 bases between. This CDR3 spans 12 amino acids. Germline CDR1 MNHEY, CDR2 SVGEGT. CDR3 loop: CAARGARYEQYF. In DNA form, the CDR3 reads TGTGCCGCCCGGGGGGCGCGATACGAGCAGTACTTC.

This clonotype was seen many times. This chain uses TRBV2 with TRBJ2-5; D is unclear. The CDR3 is 11 residues long. The germline V gene encodes CDR1 SNHLY and CDR2 FYNNEI. The ends were cut back, 6 bases at V and 4 bases at J, with 6 bases in the middle. The CDR3: CASSTLETQYF. The DNA of the CDR3 is TGTGCCAGCAGCACCCTAGAGACCCAGTACTTC.

CDR3 sequence reads: CASSESLHGQGVDSPLHF. In DNA, the CDR3 is TGTGCCAGCAGTGAATCTCTCCACGGACAGGGGGTAGATTCACCCCTCCACTTT. The chain uses TRBV25-1 and TRBJ1-6; 10 bases are shared with TRBD1. Germline V gives CDR1 MGHDK, CDR2 SYGVNS. CDR3 length equals 18 residues. J gave up 8 bases and V 1 base, and 11 bases lay outside the gene matches.

This chain uses TRBV12-3 or TRBV12-4 with TRBJ1-1; D remains ambiguous. Trimming took off 3 bases at V and 0 bases at J, with 8 bases between the two ends. CDR3 length equals 14 residues. The CDR3 DNA sequence: TGTGCCAGCAGTTTTTCCTCTTTGAACACTGAAGCTTTCTTT. Translation gives CASSFSSLNTEAFF.